The T cell receptor beta chain under discussion was sequenced for a study of blood T cell repertoires in COVID-19. Whole-study context: Samples taken during acute and convalescent COVID-19 were collected in the United States, Italy and Spain. T cells, B-cell-depleted T cells, or PBMCs provided the cDNA or gDNA that served as material.

Per the study methods: Amplification of reference gene primers provided the estimated nucleated cell counts. Using immunoSEQ multiplex PCR, the repertoire was profiled, and TCRdb retains in-frame clones only, with some absent. V and J calls and clone size come straight from that table; D and trimming were deduced from the DNA. The table includes about 260,000 clones, about nine tenths detected once. Trimming left V 2 bases short and J 3 bases short, with 10 bases between. The CDR3 runs 15 residues. Germline-derived CDR1 and CDR2 are SGHTA and FQGTGA. Sequences were obtained from peripheral blood. This sequence was found in a middle-aged woman with acute or convalescent COVID-19. The J gene is TRBJ1-4, the V gene TRBV7-3; no clear D. This CDR3 reads CASSLSAGANEKLFF. In DNA, the CDR3 is TGTGCCAGCAGCTTATCGGCGGGAGCTAATGAAAAACTGTTTTTT.